This T cell receptor beta chain was recorded in a study of blood T cell repertoires in COVID-19. Study at large: Sites across the United States, Italy and Spain contributed samples from acute and convalescent COVID-19. Nucleic acid was either cDNA or gDNA, and it came from T cells, B-cell-depleted T cells, or PBMCs.

Original processing notes: Amplification of reference gene primers provided the estimated nucleated cell counts. The method was immunoSEQ multiplex PCR; TCRdb's version includes in-frame clones alone and lacks a portion of them. The DNA was the basis for D and trimming; V, J and clone size are from that table. This table has a few hundred thousand clones, 85% appearing once. The receptor comes from a human donor in a cohort sampled during active COVID-19. Sequencing input: peripheral blood.

This CDR3 is CASSTGGGGRGTQYF. The CDR3 region has the DNA TGTGCCAGCAGCACCGGGGGCGGTGGGAGGGGGACCCAGTACTTC. This rearrangement joins TRBV4-2 to TRBJ2-5; possible D gene TRBD2, 7 bases. Per germline, CDR1 LGHNA and CDR2 YNFKEQ. Trimming removed 5 bases from V and 7 bases from J, with 20 bases in between. This CDR3 contains 15 residues.